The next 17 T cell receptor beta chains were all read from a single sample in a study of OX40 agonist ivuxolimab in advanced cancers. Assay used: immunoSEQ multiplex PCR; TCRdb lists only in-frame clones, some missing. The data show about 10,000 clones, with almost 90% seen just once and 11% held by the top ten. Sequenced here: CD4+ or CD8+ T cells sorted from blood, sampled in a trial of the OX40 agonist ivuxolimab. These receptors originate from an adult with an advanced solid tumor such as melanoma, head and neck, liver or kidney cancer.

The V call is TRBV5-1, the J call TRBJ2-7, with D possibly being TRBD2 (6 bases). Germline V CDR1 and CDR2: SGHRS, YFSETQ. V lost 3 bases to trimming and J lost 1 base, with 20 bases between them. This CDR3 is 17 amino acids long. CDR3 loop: CASSSQGRDLPSYEQYF. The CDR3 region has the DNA TGCGCCAGCAGCTCCCAAGGCCGGGACTTACCATCCTACGAGCAGTACTTC.

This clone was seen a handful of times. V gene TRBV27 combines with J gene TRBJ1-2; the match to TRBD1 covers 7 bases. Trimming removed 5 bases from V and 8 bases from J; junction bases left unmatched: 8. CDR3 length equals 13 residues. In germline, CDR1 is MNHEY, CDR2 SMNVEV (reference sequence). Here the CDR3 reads CASSEGALVGYTF. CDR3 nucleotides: TGTGCCAGCAGTGAGGGGGCTTTGGTCGGCTACACCTTC.

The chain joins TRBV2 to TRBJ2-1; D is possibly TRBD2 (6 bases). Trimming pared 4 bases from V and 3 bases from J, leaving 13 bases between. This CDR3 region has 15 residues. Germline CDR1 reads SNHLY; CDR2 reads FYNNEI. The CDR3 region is CASSVPGVFYNEQFF. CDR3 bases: TGTGCCAGCAGTGTGCCGGGGGTTTTCTACAATGAGCAGTTCTTC.

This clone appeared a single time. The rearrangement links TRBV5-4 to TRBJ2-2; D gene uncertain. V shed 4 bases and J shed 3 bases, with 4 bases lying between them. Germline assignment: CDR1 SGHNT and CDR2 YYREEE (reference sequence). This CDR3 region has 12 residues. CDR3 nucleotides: TGTGCCAGCAGCCCGGACACCGGGGAGCTGTTTTTT. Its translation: CASSPDTGELFF.

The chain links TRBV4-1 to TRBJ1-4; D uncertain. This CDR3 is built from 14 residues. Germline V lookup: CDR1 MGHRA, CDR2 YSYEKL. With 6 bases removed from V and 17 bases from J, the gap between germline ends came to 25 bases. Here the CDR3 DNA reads TGCGCCAGCAGTCAAACACGGGGAGTCGAGGGTTGTTTTTTT. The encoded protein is CASSQTRGVEGCFF.

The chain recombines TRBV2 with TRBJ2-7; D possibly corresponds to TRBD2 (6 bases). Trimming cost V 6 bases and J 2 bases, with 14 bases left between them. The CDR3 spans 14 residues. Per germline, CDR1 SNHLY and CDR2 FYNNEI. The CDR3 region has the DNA TGTGCCAGCAGCATCCTTCTAGCGACCTACGAGCAGTACTTC. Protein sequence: CASSILLATYEQYF.

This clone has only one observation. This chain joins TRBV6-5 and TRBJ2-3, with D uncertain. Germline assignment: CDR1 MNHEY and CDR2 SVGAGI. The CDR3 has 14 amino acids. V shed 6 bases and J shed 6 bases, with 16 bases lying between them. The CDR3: CASRPTRDQDTQYF. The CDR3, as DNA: TGTGCCAGCAGGCCTACAAGGGATCAGGATACGCAGTATTTT.

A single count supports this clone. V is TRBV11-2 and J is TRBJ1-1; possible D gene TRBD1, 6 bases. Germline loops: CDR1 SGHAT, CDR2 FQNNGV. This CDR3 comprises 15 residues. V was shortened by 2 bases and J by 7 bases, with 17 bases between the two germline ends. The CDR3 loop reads CASSLIGAGHSEAFF. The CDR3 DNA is TGTGCCAGCAGCTTAATAGGCGCGGGACACAGTGAAGCTTTCTTT.

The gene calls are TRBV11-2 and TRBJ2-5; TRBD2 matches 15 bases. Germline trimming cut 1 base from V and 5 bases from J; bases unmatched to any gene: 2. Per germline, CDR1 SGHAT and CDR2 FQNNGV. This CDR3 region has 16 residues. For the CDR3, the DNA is TGTGCCAGCAGCTTAGTGGGACTAGCGGGGGGTGAGACCCAGTACTTC. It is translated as CASSLVGLAGGETQYF.

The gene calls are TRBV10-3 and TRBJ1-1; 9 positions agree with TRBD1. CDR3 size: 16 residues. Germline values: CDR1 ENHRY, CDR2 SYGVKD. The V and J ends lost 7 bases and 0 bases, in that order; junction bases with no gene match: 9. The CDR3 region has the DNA TGTGCCATCAACCAGGACAGGGGTGACTTGAACACTGAAGCTTTCTTT. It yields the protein CAINQDRGDLNTEAFF.

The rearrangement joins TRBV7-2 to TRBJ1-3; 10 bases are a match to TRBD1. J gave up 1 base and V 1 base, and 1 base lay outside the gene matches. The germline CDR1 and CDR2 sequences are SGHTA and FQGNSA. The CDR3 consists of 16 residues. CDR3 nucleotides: TGTGCCAGCAGCTTAGGGACAGGGGGTTCTGGAAACACCATATATTTT. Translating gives CASSLGTGGSGNTIYF.

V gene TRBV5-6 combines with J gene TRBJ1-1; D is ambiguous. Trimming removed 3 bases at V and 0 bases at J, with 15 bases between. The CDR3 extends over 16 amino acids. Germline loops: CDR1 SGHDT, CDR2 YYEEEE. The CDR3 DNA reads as TGTGCCAGCAGCTCGGACTACGACGGACTGAACACTGAAGCTTTCTTT. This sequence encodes CASSSDYDGLNTEAFF. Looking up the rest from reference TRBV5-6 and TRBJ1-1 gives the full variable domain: DAGVTQSPTHLIKTRGQQVTLRCSPKSGHDTVSWYQQALGQGPQFIFQYYEEEERQRGNFPDRFSGHQFPNYSSELNVNALLLGDSALYLCASSSDYDGLNTEAFFGQGTRLTVV.

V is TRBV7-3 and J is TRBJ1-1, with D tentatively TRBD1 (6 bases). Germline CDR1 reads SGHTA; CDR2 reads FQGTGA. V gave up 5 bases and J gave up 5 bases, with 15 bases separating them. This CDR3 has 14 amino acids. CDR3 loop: CASSTGEGHTEAFF. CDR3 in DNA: TGTGCCAGCAGCACCGGAGAGGGACATACTGAAGCTTTCTTT.

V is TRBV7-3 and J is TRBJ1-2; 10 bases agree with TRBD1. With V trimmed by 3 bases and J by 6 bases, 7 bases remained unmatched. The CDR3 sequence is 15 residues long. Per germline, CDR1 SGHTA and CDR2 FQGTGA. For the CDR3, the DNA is TGTGCCAGCAGCTTCAGACAGGGGGCAATTGATGGCTACACCTTC. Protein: CASSFRQGAIDGYTF.

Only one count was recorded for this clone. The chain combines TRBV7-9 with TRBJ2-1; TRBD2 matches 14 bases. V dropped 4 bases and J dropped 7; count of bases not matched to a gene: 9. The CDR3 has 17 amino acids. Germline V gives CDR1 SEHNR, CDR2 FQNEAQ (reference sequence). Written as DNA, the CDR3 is TGTGCCAGCAGCTCAATCGGGGGACTAGCGGGGGTGAATGAGCAGTTCTTC. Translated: CASSSIGGLAGVNEQFF. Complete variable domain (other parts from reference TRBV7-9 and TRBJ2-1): DTGVSQNPRHKITKRGQNVTFRCDPISEHNRLYWYRQTLGQGPEFLTYFQNEAQLEKSRLLSDRFSAERPKGSFSTLEIQRTEQGDSAMYLCASSSIGGLAGVNEQFFGPGTRLTVL.

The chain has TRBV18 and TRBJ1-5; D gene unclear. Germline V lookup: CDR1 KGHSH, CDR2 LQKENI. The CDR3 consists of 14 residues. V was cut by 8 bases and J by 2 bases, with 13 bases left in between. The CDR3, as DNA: TGTGCCAGCCGGGGAGGTGGTGGCAATCAGCCCCAGCATTTT. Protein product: CASRGGGGNQPQHF.

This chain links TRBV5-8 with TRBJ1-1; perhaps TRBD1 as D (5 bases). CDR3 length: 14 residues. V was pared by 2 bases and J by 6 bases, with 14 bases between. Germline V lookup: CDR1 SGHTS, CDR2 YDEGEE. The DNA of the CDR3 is TGTGCCAGCAGCTTCCGCGGGGGGGTTCCTGAAGCTTTCTTT. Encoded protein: CASSFRGGVPEAFF.